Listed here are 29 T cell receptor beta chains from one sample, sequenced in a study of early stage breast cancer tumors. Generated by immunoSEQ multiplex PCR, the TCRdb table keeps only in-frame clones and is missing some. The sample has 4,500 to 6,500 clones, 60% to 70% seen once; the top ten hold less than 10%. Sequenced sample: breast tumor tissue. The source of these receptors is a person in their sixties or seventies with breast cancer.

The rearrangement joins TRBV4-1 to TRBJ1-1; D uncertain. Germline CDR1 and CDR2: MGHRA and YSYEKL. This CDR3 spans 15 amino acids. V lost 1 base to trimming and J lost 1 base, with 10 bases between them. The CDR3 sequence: CASSQATRGNTEAFF. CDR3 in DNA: TGCGCCAGCAGCCAAGCGACCAGAGGGAACACTGAAGCTTTCTTT.

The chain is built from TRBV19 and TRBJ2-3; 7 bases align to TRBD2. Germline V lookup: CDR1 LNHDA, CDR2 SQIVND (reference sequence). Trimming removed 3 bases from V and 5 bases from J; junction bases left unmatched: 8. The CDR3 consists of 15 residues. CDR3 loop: CASSISGTTRDTQYF. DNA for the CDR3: TGTGCCAGTAGTATCTCCGGGACTACTCGAGATACGCAGTATTTT.

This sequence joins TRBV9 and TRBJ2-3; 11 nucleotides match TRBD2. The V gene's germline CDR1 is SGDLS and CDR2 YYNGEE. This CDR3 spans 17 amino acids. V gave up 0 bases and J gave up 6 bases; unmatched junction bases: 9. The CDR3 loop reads CASSVEEIAGGIDTQYF. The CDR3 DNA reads TGTGCCAGCAGCGTAGAGGAAATAGCGGGGGGGATTGATACGCAGTATTTT.

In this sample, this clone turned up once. DNA for the CDR3: TGTGCCAGCAGCTTAGATGGGGGCCCGCAGGACATTCAGTACTTC. It specifies CASSLDGGPQDIQYF. The gene calls are TRBV11-3 and TRBJ2-4, with a possible D match to TRBD1 (6 bases). Trimming removed 0 bases at V and 8 bases at J, with 14 bases between. This CDR3 region has 15 residues. CDR1 is SGHNT, CDR2 YENEEA, per germline.

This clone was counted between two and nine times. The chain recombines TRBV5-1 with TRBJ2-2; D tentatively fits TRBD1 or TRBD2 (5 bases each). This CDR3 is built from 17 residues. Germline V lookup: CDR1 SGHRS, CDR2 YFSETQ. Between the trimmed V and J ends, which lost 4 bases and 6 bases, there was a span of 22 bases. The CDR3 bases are TGCGCCAGCAGCCGATTCACCGGGGCCCGACGACCCGGGGAGCTGTTTTTT. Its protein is CASSRFTGARRPGELFF.

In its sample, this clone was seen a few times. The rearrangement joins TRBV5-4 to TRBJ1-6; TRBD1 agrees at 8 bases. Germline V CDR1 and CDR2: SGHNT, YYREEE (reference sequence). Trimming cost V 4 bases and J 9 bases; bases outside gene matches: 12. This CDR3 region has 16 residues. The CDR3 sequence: CASSGGQGAQGSPLHF. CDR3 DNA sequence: TGTGCCAGCAGCGGGGGGCAGGGGGCGCAGGGTTCACCCCTCCACTTT.

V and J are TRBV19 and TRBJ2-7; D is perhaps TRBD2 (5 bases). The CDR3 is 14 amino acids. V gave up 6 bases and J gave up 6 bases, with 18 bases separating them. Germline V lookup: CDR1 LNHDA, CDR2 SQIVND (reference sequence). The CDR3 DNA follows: TGTGCCAGTAGCTCCGGGAACCTGGCGGGCGAGCAGTACTTC. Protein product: CASSSGNLAGEQYF.

CDR3 sequence: CASSWLGSGGELFF. For the CDR3, the DNA is TGTGCCAGCAGCTGGCTCGGGTCCGGCGGGGAGCTGTTTTTT. The rearrangement uses TRBV7-3 and TRBJ2-2; unclear D gene. V was clipped by 4 bases and J by 7 bases, with 13 bases between them. Germline assignment: CDR1 SGHTA and CDR2 FQGTGA. This CDR3 is built from 14 residues.

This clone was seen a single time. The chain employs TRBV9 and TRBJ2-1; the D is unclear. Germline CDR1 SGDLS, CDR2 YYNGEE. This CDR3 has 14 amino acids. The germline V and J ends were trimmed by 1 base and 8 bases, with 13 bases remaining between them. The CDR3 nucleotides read TGTGCCAGCAGCGTAACTCCTAGGTTCGATGAGCAGTTCTTC. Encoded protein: CASSVTPRFDEQFF.

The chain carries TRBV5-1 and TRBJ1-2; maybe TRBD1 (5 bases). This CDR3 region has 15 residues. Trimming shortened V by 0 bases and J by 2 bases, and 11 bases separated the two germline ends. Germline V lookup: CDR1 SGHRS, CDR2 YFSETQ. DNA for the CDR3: TGCGCCAGCAGCTTGGGAGGAGAGGGGAACTATGGCTACACCTTC. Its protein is CASSLGGEGNYGYTF.

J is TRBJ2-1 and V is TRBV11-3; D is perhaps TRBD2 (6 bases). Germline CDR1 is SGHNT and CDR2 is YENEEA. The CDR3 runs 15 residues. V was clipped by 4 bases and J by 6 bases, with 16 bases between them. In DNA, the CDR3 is TGTGCCAGCAGCTCGCGGGAAACCCCGGGCAATGAGCAGTTCTTC. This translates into CASSSRETPGNEQFF.

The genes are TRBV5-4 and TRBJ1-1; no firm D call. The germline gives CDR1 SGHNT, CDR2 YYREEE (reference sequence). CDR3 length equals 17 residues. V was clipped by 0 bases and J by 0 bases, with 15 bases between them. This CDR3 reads CASSLGQPHRLNTEAFF. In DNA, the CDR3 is TGTGCCAGCAGCTTGGGCCAACCCCACCGCTTGAACACTGAAGCTTTCTTT.

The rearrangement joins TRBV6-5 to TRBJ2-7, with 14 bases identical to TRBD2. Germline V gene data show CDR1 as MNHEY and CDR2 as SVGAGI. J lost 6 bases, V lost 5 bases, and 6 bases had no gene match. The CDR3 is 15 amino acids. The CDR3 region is CASSPGTSGSSEQYF. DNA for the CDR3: TGTGCCAGCAGTCCCGGGACTAGCGGGAGTTCCGAGCAGTACTTC.

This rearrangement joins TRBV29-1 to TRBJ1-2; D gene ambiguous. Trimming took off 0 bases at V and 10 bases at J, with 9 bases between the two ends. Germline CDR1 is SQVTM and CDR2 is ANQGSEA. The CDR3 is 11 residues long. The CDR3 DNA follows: TGCAGCGTTGAAGATCTCACGATCTACACCTTC. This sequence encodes CSVEDLTIYTF.

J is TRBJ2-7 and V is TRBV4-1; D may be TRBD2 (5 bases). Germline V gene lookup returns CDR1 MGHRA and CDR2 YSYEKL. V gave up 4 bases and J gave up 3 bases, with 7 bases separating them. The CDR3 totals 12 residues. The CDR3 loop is CASSPAGYEQYF. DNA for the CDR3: TGCGCCAGCAGCCCGGCGGGCTACGAGCAGTACTTC.

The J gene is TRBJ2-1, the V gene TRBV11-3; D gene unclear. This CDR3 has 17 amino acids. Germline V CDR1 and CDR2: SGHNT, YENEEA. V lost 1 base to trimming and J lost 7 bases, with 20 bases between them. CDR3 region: CASSLGRLGGVGNEQFF. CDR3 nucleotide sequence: TGTGCCAGCAGCTTAGGGCGGCTGGGTGGAGTAGGAAATGAGCAGTTCTTC.

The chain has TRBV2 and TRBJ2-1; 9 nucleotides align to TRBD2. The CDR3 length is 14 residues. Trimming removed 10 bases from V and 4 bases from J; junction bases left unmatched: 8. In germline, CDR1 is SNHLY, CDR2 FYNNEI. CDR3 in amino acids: CATRRAGGYNEQFF. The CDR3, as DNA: TGTGCCACCAGGAGAGCGGGGGGATACAATGAGCAGTTCTTC.

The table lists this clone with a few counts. The CDR3 here is CASSPPDSSHEQYF. CDR3 bases: TGTGCCAGCAGCCCCCCCGACAGTTCCCACGAGCAGTACTTC. The V and J genes are TRBV7-9 and TRBJ2-7; a weak D match, TRBD1 (5 bases). Trimming pared 5 bases from V and 5 bases from J, leaving 16 bases between. The CDR3 consists of 14 residues. Per germline, CDR1 SEHNR and CDR2 FQNEAQ (reference sequence).

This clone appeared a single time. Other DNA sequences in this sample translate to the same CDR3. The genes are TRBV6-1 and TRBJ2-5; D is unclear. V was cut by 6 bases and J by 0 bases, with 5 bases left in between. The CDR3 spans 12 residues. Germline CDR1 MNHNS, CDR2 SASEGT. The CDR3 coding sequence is TGTGCCAGCAGCCGCCACCAAGAGACCCAGTACTTC. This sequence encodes CASSRHQETQYF.

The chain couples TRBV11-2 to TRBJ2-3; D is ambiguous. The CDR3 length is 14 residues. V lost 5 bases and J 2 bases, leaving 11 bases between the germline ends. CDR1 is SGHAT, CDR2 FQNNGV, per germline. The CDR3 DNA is TGTGCCAGCAGCCCCCGGCGAGACACAGATACGCAGTATTTT. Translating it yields CASSPRRDTDTQYF.

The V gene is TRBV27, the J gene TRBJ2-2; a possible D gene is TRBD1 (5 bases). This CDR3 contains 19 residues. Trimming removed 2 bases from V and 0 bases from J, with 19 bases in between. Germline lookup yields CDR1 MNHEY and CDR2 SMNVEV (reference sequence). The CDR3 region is CASSLTTTRVYANTGELFF. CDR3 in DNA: TGTGCCAGCAGTTTAACTACTACCAGGGTCTACGCGAACACCGGGGAGCTGTTTTTT.

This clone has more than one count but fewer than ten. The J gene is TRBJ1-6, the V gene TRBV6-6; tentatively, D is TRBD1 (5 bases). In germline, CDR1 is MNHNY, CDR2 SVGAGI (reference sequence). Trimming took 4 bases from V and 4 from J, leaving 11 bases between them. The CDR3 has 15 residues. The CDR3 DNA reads TGTGCCAGCAGTTTAATCGGGGGTTATAATTCACCCCTCCACTTT. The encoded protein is CASSLIGGYNSPLHF.

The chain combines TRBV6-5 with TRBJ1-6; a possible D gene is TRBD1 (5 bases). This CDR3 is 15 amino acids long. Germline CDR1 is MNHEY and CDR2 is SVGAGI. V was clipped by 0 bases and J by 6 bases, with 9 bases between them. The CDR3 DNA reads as TGTGCCAGCAGTTACTCGGACACCGGTAATTCACCCCTCCACTTT. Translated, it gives CASSYSDTGNSPLHF.

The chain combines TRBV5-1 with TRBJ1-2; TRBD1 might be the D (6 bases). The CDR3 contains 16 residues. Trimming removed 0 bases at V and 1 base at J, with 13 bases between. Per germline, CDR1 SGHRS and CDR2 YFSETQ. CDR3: CASSLVSGEGNYGYTF. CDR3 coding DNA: TGCGCCAGCAGCTTGGTATCAGGGGAGGGTAACTATGGCTACACCTTC.

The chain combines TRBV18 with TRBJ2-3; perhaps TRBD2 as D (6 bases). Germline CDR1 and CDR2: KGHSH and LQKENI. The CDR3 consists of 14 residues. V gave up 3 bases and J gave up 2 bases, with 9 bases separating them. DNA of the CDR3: TGTGCCAGCTCACCGGAGGGCCCCACAGATACGCAGTATTTT. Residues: CASSPEGPTDTQYF.

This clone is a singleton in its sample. This chain's CDR3 is CASSLYQETQYF. In DNA form, the CDR3 reads TGTGCCAGCTCACTTTACCAAGAGACCCAGTACTTC. The rearrangement joins TRBV18 to TRBJ2-5; D remains ambiguous. Germline assignment: CDR1 KGHSH and CDR2 LQKENI. Trimming stripped 4 bases from V and 0 bases from J, with 3 bases between. The CDR3 consists of 12 residues. Full variable domain (remainder filled in from reference TRBV18 and TRBJ2-5): NAGVMQNPRHLVRRRGQEARLRCSPMKGHSHVYWYRQLPEEGLKFMVYLQKENIIDESGMPKERFSAEFPKEGPSILRIQQVVRGDSAAYFCASSLYQETQYFGPGTRLLVL.

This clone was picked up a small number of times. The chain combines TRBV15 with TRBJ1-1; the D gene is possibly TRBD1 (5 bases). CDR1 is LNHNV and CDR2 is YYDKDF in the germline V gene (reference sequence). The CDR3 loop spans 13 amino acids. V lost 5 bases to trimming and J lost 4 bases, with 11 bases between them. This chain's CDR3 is CATSYQGGTEAFF. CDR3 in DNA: TGTGCCACCAGCTATCAGGGTGGCACTGAAGCTTTCTTT. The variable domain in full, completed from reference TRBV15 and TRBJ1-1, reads DAMVIQNPRYQVTQFGKPVTLSCSQTLNHNVMYWYQQKSSQAPKLLFHYYDKDFNNEADTPDNFQSRRPNTSFCFLDIRSPGLGDTAMYLCATSYQGGTEAFFGQGTRLTVV.

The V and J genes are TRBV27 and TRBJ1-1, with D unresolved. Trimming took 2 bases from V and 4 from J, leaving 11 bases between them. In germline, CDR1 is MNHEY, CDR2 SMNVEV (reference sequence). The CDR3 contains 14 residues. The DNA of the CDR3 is TGTGCCAGCAGTTTAATGGGTGGAGTCACTGAAGCTTTCTTT. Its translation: CASSLMGGVTEAFF.

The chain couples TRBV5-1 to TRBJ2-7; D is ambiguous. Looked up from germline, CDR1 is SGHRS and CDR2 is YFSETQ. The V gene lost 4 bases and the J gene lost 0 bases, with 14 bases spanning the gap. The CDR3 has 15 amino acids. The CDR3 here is CASSQDEASSYEQYF. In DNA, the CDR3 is TGCGCCAGCAGCCAGGACGAAGCATCCTCCTACGAGCAGTACTTC.